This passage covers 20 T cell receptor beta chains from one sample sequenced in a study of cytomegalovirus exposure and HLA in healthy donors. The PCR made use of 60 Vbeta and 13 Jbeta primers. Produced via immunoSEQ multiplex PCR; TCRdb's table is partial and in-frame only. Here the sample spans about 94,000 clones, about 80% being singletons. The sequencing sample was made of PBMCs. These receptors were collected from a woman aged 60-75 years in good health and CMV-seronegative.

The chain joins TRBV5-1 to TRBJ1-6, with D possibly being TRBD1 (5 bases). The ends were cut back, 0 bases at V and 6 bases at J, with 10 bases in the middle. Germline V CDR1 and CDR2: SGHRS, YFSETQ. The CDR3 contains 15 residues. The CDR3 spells CASSLGRVINSPLHF. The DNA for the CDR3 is TGCGCCAGCAGCTTGGGCAGGGTAATTAATTCACCCCTCCACTTT.

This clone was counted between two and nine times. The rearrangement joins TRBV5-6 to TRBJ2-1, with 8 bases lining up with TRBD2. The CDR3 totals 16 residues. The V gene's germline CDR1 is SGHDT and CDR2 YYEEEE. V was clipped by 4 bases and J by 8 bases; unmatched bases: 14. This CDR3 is CASSRNAGTSRHEQFF. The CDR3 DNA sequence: TGTGCCAGCAGCAGGAATGCAGGGACTAGTCGTCATGAGCAGTTCTTC.

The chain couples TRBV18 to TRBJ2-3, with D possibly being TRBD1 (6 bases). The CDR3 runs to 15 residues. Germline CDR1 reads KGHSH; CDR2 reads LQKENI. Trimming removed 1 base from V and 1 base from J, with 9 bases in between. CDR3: CASSPLRTGTDTQYF. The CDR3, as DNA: TGTGCCAGCTCACCACTTAGGACAGGCACAGATACGCAGTATTTT.

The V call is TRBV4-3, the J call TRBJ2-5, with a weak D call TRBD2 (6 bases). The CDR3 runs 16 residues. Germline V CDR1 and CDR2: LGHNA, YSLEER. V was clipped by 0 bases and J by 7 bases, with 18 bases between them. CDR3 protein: CASSQDRRTTSGTQYF. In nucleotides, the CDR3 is TGCGCCAGCAGCCAAGATCGCCGGACTACCAGTGGGACCCAGTACTTC.

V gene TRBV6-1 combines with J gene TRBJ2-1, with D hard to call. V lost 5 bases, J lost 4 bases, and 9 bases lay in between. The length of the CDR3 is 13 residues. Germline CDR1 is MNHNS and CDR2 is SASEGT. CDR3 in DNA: TGTGCCAGCAGTATGACTCGTTACAATGAGCAGTTCTTC. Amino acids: CASSMTRYNEQFF.

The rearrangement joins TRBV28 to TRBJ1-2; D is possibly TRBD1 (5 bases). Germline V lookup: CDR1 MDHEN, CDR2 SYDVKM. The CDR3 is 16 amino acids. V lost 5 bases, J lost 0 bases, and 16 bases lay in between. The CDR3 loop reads CASSNLGGTPNYGYTF. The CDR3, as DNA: TGTGCCAGCAGTAACCTGGGAGGGACGCCTAACTATGGCTACACCTTC.

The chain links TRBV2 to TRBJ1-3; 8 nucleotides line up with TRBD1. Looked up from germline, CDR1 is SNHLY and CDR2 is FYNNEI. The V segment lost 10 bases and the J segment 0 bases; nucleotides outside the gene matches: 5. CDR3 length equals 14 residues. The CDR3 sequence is CATRQGSSGNTIYF. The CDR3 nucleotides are TGTGCCACTCGACAGGGGTCCTCTGGAAACACCATATATTTT.

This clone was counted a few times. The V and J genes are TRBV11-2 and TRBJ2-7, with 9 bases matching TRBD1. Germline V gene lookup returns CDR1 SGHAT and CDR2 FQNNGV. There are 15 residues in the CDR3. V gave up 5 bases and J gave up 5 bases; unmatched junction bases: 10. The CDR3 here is CASSVTGGQADEQYF. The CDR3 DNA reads TGTGCCAGCAGCGTCACAGGGGGCCAGGCCGACGAGCAGTACTTC.

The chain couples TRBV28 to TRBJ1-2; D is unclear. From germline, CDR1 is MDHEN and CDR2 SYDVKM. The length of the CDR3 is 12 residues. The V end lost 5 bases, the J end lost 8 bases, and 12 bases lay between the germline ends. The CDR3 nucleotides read TGTGCCAGCAGTGACCGGGTTCAGGGCTACACCTTC. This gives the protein CASSDRVQGYTF.

This chain's CDR3 is CASSLEGDNSYNSPLHF. The CDR3, as DNA: TGTGCCAGCAGCTTGGAAGGAGATAACTCCTATAATTCACCCCTCCACTTT. The rearrangement uses TRBV5-6 and TRBJ1-6, with D unclear. The CDR3 totals 17 residues. The germline CDR1 and CDR2 sequences are SGHDT and YYEEEE. V was clipped by 0 bases and J by 0 bases, with 10 bases between them.

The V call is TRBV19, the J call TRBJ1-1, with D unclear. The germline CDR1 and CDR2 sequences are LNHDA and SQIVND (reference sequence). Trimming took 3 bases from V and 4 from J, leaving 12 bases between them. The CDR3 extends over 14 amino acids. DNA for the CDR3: TGTGCCAGTAGTATTATGGGCCGGGGCACTGAAGCTTTCTTT. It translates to CASSIMGRGTEAFF.

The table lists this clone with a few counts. Written as DNA, the CDR3 is TGTGCCAGCAGCTTAGGGTTCCGGGAGACCCAGTACTTC. It translates to CASSLGFRETQYF. The chain joins TRBV7-9 to TRBJ2-5; no clear D gene. CDR3 length: 13 amino acids. Trimming stripped 1 base from V and 5 bases from J, with 8 bases between. Germline V gives CDR1 SEHNR, CDR2 FQNEAQ (reference sequence).

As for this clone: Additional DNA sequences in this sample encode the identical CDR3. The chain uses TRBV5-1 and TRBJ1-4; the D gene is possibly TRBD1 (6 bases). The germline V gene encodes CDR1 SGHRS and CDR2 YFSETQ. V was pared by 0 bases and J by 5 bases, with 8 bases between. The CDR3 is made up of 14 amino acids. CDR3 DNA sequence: TGCGCCAGCAGCTTGGGGCAGGGGAATGAAAAACTGTTTTTT. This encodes CASSLGQGNEKLFF.

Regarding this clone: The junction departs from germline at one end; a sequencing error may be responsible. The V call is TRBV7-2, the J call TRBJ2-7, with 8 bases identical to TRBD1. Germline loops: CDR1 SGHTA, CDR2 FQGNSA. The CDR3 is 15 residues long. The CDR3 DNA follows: TGTGCCAGCAGCCTAGCTGGGACAGGAGGCTACGAGCAGTACTTC. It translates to CASSLAGTGGYEQYF.

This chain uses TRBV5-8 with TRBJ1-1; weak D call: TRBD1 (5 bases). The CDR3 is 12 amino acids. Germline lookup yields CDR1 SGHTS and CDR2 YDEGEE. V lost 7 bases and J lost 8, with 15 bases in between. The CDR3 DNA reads TGTGCCAGCTTTAGGGGTCCACGGGAAGCTTTCTTT. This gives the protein CASFRGPREAFF.

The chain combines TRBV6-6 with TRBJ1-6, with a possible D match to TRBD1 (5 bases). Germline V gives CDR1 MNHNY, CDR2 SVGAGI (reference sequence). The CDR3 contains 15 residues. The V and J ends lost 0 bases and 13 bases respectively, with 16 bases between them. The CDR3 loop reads CASSYSRQRADPLHF. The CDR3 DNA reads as TGTGCCAGCAGTTACTCGAGACAGAGAGCTGATCCCCTCCACTTT.

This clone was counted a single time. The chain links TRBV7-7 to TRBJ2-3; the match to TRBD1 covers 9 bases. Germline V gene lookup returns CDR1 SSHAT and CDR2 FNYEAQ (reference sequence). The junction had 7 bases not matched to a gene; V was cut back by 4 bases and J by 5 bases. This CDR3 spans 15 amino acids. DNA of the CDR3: TGTGCCAGCAGCTCCGGAACAGGGGGCCAAGATACGCAGTATTTT. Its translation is CASSSGTGGQDTQYF.

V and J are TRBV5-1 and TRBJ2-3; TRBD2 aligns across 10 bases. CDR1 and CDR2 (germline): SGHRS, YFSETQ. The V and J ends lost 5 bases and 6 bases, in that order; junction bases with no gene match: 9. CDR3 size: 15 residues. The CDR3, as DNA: TGCGCCAGCAGTGCGGCTAGCGGGAGTTGGGATACGCAGTATTTT. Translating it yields CASSAASGSWDTQYF.

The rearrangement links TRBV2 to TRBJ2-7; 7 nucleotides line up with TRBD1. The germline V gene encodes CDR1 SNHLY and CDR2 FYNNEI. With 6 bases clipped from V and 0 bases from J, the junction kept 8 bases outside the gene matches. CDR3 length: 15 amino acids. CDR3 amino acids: CASRDGTGASYEQYF. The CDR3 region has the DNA TGTGCCAGCAGGGATGGAACAGGGGCCTCCTACGAGCAGTACTTC.

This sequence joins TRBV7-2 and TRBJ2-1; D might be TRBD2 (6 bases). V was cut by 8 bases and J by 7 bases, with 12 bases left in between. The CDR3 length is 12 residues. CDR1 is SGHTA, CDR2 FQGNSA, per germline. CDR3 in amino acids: CASGRLGNEQFF. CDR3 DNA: TGTGCCAGCGGAAGACTAGGGAATGAGCAGTTCTTC.